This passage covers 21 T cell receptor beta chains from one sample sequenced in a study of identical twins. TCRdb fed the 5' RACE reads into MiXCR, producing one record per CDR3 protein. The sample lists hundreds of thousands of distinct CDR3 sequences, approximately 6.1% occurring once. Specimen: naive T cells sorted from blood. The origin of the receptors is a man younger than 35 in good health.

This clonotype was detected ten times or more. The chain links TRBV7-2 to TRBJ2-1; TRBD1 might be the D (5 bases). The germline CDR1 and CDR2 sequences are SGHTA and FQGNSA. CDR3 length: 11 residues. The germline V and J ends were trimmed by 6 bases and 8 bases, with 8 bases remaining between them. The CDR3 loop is CASRGRHEQFF. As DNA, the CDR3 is TGTGCCAGCAGGGGGCGTCATGAGCAGTTCTTC.

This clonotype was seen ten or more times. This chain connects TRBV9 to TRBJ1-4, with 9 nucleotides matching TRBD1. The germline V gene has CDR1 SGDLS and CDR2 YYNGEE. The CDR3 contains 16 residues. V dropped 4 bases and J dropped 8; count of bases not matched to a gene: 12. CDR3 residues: CASSTRQGDKGEKLFF. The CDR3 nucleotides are TGTGCCAGCAGCACCAGACAGGGGGACAAGGGGGAAAAACTGTTTTTT.

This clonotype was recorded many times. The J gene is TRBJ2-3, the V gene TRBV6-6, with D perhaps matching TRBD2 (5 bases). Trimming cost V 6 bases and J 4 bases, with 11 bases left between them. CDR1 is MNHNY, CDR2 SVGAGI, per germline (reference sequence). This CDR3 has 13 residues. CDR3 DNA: TGTGCCAGCAGCCCCGGGGTGTCAGATACGCAGTATTTT. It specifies CASSPGVSDTQYF.

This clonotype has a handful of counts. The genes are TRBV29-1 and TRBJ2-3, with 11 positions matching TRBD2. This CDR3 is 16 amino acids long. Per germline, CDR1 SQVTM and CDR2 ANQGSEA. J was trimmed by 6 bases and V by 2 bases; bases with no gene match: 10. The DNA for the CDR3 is TGCAGCGTTGAATCCAGACTAGCGGGACTGGGGGATACGCAGTATTTT. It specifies CSVESRLAGLGDTQYF.

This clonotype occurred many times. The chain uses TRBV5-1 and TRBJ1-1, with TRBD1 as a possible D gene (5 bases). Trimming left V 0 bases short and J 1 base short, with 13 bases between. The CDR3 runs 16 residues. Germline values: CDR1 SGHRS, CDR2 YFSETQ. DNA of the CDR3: TGCGCCAGCAGCTTGGAAGGGGAAGGGTCGAACACTGAAGCTTTCTTT. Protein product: CASSLEGEGSNTEAFF.

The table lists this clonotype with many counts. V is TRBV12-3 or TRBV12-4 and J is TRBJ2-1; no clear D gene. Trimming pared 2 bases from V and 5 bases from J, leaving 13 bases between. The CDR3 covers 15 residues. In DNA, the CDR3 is TGTGCCAGCAGTTTAAGGGCTCCCAAGGACAATGAGCAGTTCTTC. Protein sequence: CASSLRAPKDNEQFF.

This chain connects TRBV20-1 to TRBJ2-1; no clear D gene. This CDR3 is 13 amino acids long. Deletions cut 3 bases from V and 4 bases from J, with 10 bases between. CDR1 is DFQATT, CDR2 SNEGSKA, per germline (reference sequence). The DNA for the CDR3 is TGCAGTGCTAGGTGGCAGAATTACAATGAGCAGTTCTTC. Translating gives CSARWQNYNEQFF.

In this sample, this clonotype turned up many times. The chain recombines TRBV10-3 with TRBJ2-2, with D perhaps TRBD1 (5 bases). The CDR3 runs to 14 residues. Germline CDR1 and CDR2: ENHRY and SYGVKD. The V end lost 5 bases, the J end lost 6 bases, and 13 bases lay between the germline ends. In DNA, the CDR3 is TGTGCCATCAGTCAGGGCAGGGTCTCCGGGGAGCTGTTTTTT. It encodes CAISQGRVSGELFF.

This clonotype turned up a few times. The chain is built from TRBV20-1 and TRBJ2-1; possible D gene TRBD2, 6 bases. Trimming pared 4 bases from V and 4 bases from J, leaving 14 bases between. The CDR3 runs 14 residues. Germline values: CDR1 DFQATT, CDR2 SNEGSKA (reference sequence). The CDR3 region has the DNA TGCAGTGCTACCCGACTAGTAGCGTACAATGAGCAGTTCTTC. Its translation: CSATRLVAYNEQFF.

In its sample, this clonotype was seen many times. The CDR3 DNA sequence: TGTGCCAGCAGTCCCGCCCTTCTCACAGATACGCAGTATTTT. Translated: CASSPALLTDTQYF. This chain connects TRBV28 to TRBJ2-3, with D unresolved. This CDR3 contains 14 residues. Germline CDR1 and CDR2: MDHEN and SYDVKM. With 5 bases removed from V and 2 bases from J, the gap between germline ends came to 11 bases.

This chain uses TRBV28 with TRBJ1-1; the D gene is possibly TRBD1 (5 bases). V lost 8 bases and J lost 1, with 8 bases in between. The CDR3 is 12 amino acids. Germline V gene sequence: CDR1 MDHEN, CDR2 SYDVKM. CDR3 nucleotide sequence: TGTGCCAGCTGGGGCCCGAACACTGAAGCTTTCTTT. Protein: CASWGPNTEAFF.

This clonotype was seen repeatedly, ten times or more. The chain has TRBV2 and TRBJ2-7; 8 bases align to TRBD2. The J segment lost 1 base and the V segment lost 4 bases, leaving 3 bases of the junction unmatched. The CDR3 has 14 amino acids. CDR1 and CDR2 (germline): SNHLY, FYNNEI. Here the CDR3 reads CASSVSGGSYEQYV. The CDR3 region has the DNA TGTGCCAGCAGTGTTTCGGGAGGGTCCTACGAGCAGTACGTC.

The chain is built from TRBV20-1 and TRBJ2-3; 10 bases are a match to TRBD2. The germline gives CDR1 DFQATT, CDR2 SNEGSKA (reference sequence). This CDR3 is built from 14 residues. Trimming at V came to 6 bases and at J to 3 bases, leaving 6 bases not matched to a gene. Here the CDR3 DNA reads TGCAGTGCAGAAACTAGCGGGATGACAGATACGCAGTATTTT. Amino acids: CSAETSGMTDTQYF.

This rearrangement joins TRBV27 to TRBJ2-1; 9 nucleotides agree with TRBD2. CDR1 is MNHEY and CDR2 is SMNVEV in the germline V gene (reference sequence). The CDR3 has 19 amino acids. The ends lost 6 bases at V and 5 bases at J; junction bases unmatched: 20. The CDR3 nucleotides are TGTGCCAGCAGCCTTAATCGACAGGGCCGCGGGAGGGCCGACAATGAGCAGTTCTTC. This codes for CASSLNRQGRGRADNEQFF.

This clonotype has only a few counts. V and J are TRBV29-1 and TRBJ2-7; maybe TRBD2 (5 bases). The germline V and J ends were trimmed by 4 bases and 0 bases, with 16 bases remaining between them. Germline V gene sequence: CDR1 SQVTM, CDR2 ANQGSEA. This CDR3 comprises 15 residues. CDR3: CSVVDSSGPSYEQYF. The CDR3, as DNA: TGCAGCGTTGTCGATTCGAGCGGACCCTCCTACGAGCAGTACTTC.

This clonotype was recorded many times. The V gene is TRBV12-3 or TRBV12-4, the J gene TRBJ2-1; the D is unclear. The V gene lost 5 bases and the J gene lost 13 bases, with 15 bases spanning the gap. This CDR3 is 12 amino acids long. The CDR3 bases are TGTGCCAGCAGTCCTTACCCCGGCCCCCAGTTCTTC. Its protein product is CASSPYPGPQFF.

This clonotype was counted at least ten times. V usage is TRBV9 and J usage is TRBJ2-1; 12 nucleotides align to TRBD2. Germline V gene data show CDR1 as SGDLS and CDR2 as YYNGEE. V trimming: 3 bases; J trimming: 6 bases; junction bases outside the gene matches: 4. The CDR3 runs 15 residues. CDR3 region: CASSGGLAGSNEQFF. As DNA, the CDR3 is TGTGCCAGCAGCGGGGGACTAGCGGGCTCCAATGAGCAGTTCTTC.

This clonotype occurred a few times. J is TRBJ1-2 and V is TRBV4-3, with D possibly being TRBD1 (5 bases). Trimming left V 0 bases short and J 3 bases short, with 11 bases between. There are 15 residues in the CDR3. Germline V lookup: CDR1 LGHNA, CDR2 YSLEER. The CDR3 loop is CASSQDPRQHYGYTF. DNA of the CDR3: TGCGCCAGCAGCCAAGATCCTCGACAGCACTATGGCTACACCTTC.

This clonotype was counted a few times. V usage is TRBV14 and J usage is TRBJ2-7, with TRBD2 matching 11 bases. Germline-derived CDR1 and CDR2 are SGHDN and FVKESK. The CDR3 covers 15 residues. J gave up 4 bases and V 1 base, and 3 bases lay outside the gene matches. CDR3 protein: CASSQVTSGSYEQYF. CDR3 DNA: TGTGCCAGCAGCCAAGTCACTAGCGGGAGTTACGAGCAGTACTTC.

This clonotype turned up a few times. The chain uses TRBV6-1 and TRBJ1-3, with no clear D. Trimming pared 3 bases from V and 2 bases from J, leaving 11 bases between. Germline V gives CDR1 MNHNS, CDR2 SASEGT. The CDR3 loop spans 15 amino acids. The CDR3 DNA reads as TGTGCCAGCAGTGAGAGCCCTGCGGCTGGAAACACCATATATTTT. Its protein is CASSESPAAGNTIYF.

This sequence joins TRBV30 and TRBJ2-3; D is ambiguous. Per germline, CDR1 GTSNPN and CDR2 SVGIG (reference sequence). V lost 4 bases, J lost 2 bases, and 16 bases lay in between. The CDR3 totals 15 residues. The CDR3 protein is CAWKSGPVNTDTQYF. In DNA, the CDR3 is TGTGCCTGGAAATCCGGTCCGGTAAACACAGATACGCAGTATTTT. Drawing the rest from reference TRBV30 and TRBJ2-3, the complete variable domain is SQTIHQWPATLVQPVGSPLSLECTVEGTSNPNLYWYRQAAGRGLQLLFYSVGIGQISSEVPQNLSASRPQDRQFILSSKKLLLSDSGFYLCAWKSGPVNTDTQYFGPGTRLTVL.